This T cell receptor beta chain appears in the sequencing data of a study of T-cell reconstitution after alpha-beta-depleted transplantation in children. Molecular barcoding with unique molecular identifiers was used for the TCRbeta library. TCRdb passed the PCR reads through MiXCR, listing each CDR3 protein once. Of roughly 220,000 distinct CDR3 sequences in the sample, 9.5% to 15% were seen once. The germline V gene encodes CDR1 SGHVS and CDR2 FQNEAQ. This CDR3 spans 12 amino acids. Trimming took off 1 base at V and 5 bases at J, with 5 bases between the two ends. The chain uses TRBV7-8 and TRBJ2-5; D gene ambiguous. The specimen was PBMCs from the stem cell graft donor, collected from the stem cell graft. The sequence derives from a human donor who donated a stem cell graft to a child with acute lymphoblastic leukemia. CDR3 DNA: TGTGCCAGCAGCTTAGGGTACGAGACCCAGTACTTC. Protein product: CASSLGYETQYF.